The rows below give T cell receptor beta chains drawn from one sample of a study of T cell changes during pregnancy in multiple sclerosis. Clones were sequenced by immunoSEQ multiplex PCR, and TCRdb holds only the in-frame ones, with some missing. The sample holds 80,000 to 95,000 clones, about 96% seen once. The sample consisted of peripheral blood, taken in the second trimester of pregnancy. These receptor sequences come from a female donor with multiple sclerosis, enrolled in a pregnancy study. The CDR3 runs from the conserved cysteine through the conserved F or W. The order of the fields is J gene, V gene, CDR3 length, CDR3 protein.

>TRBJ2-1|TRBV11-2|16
CASSSIGTSGVLEQFF
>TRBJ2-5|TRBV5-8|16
CASSVVPGLTAETQYF
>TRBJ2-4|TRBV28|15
CASSKTGTAKNIQYF
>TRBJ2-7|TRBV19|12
CASSSVTYEQYF
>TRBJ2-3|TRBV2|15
CASSERVISTDTQYF
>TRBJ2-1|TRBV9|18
CASSVVSMAGTRGNEQFF
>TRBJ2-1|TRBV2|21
CASSPTGGPIAGASSYNEQFF
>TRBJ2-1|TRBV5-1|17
CASSWGLAGVSYNEQFF
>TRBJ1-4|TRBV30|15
CAWTLEAGGNEKLFF
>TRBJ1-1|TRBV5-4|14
CASSLAGLHTEAFF
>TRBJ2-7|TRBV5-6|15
CASSLEGRGFGEQYF
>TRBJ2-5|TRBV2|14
CASSPPGVRMSQYF
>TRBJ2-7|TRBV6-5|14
CASTRGVGSYEQYF
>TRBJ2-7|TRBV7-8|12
CATTSGTYEQYF
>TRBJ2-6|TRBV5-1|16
CASSWTGYSGANVLTF
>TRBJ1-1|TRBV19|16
CASSILVRDRDFEAFF
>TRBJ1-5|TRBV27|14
CASSLWGSDQPQHF
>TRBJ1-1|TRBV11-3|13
CASSSGVNTEAFF
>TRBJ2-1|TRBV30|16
CAWSPSGQPYYNEQFF
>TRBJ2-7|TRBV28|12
CASTGTEYEQYF
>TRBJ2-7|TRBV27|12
CASSYQGGEQYF
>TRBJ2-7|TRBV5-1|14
CASSLNYGSYEQYF
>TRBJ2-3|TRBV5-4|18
CASSLDSGGGGPTDTQYF
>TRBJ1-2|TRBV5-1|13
CASSFSGVDGYTF
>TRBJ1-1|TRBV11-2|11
CASSRGTGAFF
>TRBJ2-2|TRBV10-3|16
CAISGPGQGYTGELFF
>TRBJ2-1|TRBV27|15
CASSLSKRLYNEQFF